The source of this T cell receptor beta chain is a study of blood T cell repertoires in COVID-19. Germline CDR1 reads LNHDA; CDR2 reads SQIVND (reference sequence). The V end lost 3 bases, the J end lost 4 bases, and 10 bases lay between the germline ends. The CDR3 is made up of 14 amino acids. In the original processing: Using reference gene primer amplification, nucleated cell counts were estimated. Libraries were prepared by immunoSEQ multiplex PCR; TCRdb keeps only in-frame clonotypes and omits some of them. The D gene and trimming were derived from the DNA, and the V and J assignments and clone size from that table. The sample lists a few hundred thousand clones, 92% occurring once. Recruits, aged 18 to 89 years, lived in about two dozen US areas. Participants' reported clinical history set cohort assignment. Recovered participants had two consecutive negative NP/OP PCR tests, healthcare professional clearance, or symptom resolution.

This clonotype was sampled from a woman aged 25 to 39 who had recovered from COVID-19. Specimen: PBMCs or T cells enriched from blood (not recorded which). This chain joins TRBV19 and TRBJ2-1, with a possible D match to TRBD1 (5 bases). The CDR3 loop is CASSMVGPYNEQFF. The CDR3 DNA is TGTGCCAGTAGTATGGTGGGGCCTTACAATGAGCAGTTCTTC.